This T cell receptor (beta chain) was identified in a study of graft-versus-host responses after intestinal transplantation. Study summary: Anti-thymocyte globulin was used for induction in all recipients, who then took tacrolimus and steroids for approximately 3 years.

Germline CDR1 MDHEN, CDR2 SYDVKM. Trimming left V 1 base short and J 4 bases short, with 17 bases between. CDR3 length: 17 residues. The protocol was immunoSEQ multiplex PCR, while the TCRdb copy is restricted to in-frame clones and leaves out a portion. The table has 13,000 or so clones, approximately 88% seen once. The chain has TRBV28 and TRBJ1-5, with no clear D. The sequence derives from a human patient who received an intestinal transplant, so some T cells may come from the graft donor. The sequenced sample was PBMCs, obtained just over 300 days after intestinal transplant. Written as DNA, the CDR3 is TGTGCCAGCAGTTTATTAAGTTTCCAAATCTTAAATCAGCCCCAGCATTTT. As protein: CASSLLSFQILNQPQHF.